Listed here are 5 T cell receptor beta chains from one sample, sequenced in a study of shared clonotypes between healthy human individuals. The protocol was immunoSEQ multiplex PCR, while the TCRdb copy is restricted to in-frame clones and leaves out a portion. In the table there are 2 million to 2.5 million clones, 90% to 96% of which are singletons. The sample taken for sequencing was naive CD4+ T cells sorted from blood. Subset reported: CD45RA+ positively selected. The receptor source for this set is a man younger than 30 in good health.

The gene calls are TRBV5-1 and TRBJ1-2; D is uncertain. Germline V lookup: CDR1 SGHRS, CDR2 YFSETQ. The CDR3 loop spans 14 amino acids. V lost 0 bases to trimming and J lost 4 bases, with 10 bases between them. CDR3: CASSLASGPYGYTF. For the CDR3, the DNA is TGCGCCAGCAGCTTGGCCTCAGGCCCCTATGGCTACACCTTC.

This chain joins TRBV9 and TRBJ1-3; D possibly corresponds to TRBD1 (6 bases). This CDR3 is 15 amino acids long. Trimming cost V 1 base and J 4 bases, with 12 bases left between them. The germline V gene has CDR1 SGDLS and CDR2 YYNGEE. As DNA, the CDR3 is TGTGCCAGCAGCGTACAACAGGGTAACGGAAACACCATATATTTT. Translation gives CASSVQQGNGNTIYF.

With respect to this clone: A junction boundary mismatches the germline segment, possibly from a read error. The rearrangement joins TRBV11-3 to TRBJ2-7; 11 nucleotides align to TRBD1. CDR1 is SGHNT and CDR2 is YENEEA in the germline V gene. This CDR3 contains 9 residues. In nucleotides, the CDR3 is TGTGCCAGCACGGGACAGGGGGACTTC. Translation: CASTGQGDF.

This clone came up once. The chain couples TRBV12-5 to TRBJ1-5, with TRBD1 identical over 8 bases. Germline V gene data show CDR1 as LGHNT and CDR2 as FRNRAP. The CDR3 covers 19 residues. V lost 0 bases and J lost 0; bases outside the gene matches: 10. The CDR3 region is CASGLVPLDRGYSNQPQHF. CDR3 coding DNA: TGTGCTAGTGGTTTGGTACCCCTCGACAGGGGCTATAGCAATCAGCCCCAGCATTTT. Looking up the rest from reference TRBV12-5 and TRBJ1-5 gives the full variable domain: DARVTQTPRHKVTEMGQEVTMRCQPILGHNTVFWYRQTMMQGLELLAYFRNRAPLDDSGMPKDRFSAEMPDATLATLKIQPSEPRDSAVYFCASGLVPLDRGYSNQPQHFGDGTRLSIL.

This clone appeared a single time. The chain uses TRBV5-1 and TRBJ2-3; no clear D. V lost 4 bases and J 2 bases, leaving 17 bases between the germline ends. CDR1 SGHRS and CDR2 YFSETQ come from the germline V gene. The CDR3 extends over 16 amino acids. DNA of the CDR3: TGCGCCAGCAGCCCCTTAGACGGCGGAACCACAGATACGCAGTATTTT. Translation gives CASSPLDGGTTDTQYF.